These T cell receptor beta chains were read from a single sample in a study of long-term antiretroviral therapy in people with HIV. Generated by immunoSEQ multiplex PCR, the TCRdb table keeps only in-frame clones and is missing some. The sample consists of under 25,000 clones, approximately 89% of them appearing once. Material: unsorted PBMCs, obtained roughly 2.7 years after starting antiretroviral therapy. These receptors all stem from a woman in her 50s with HIV. Each CDR3 is given with its conserved first and last residue. The D gene is left open where the match is weak. Size tells how often a clone was seen (once, few, many) or the class of an expanded clone, and some rows leave it out.

V gene	clone size	D gene	J gene	CDR3 protein	CDR3 DNA
TRBV19	NA	NA	TRBJ1-4	CATKKGPSSDEKLFF	TGTGCCACAAAAAAGGGGCCCTCCTCGGATGAAAAACTGTTTTTT
TRBV7-7	NA	NA	TRBJ2-3	CASSLAGADTQYF	TGTGCCAGCAGCTTAGCGGGGGCAGATACGCAGTATTTT
TRBV9	NA	TRBD1	TRBJ1-1	CASSARQGMNTEAFF	TGTGCCAGCAGCGCAAGACAGGGAATGAACACTGAAGCTTTCTTT
TRBV5-1	NA	TRBD2	TRBJ2-7	CASRREGLSYEQYF	TGCGCCAGCAGGCGGGAGGGCCTGTCCTACGAGCAGTACTTC
TRBV9	NA	NA	TRBJ2-5	CASSAQGIGLQETQYF	TGTGCCAGCAGCGCACAGGGAATAGGTCTCCAAGAGACCCAGTACTTC
TRBV19	NA	NA	TRBJ1-2	CASSIGEAYGYTF	TGTGCCAGTAGTATTGGAGAAGCCTATGGCTACACCTTC
TRBV5-6	NA	NA	TRBJ2-7	CASSEMGRLGRNEQYF	TGTGCCAGCAGCGAAATGGGGAGACTAGGGCGAAACGAGCAGTACTTC
TRBV18	NA	NA	TRBJ2-5	CASSPRREETQYF	TGTGCCAGCTCACCACGCAGGGAAGAGACCCAGTACTTC
TRBV5-1	NA	TRBD2	TRBJ2-7	CASSFQAGDEQYF	TGCGCCAGCAGCTTCCAGGCGGGAGACGAGCAGTACTTC
TRBV7-3	once	TRBD2	TRBJ2-1	CASSPTSGPYNEQFF	TGTGCCAGCAGCCCCACTAGCGGGCCATACAATGAGCAGTTCTTC
TRBV9	NA	TRBD1	TRBJ1-2	CASSADRGGYGYTF	TGTGCCAGCAGCGCGGACAGGGGGGGTTATGGCTACACCTTC
TRBV2	NA	NA	TRBJ2-3	CASSERSTDTQYF	TGTGCCAGCAGTGAGAGGAGTACAGATACGCAGTATTTT
TRBV19	NA	TRBD2	TRBJ2-3	CASERTSGFTDTQYF	TGTGCCAGTGAACGGACTAGCGGCTTCACAGATACGCAGTATTTT
TRBV7-2	NA	NA	TRBJ1-1	CASSPRTSEAFF	TGTGCCAGCAGCCCTCGGACTTCGGAAGCTTTCTTT
TRBV29-1	NA	NA	TRBJ2-5	CSVGGAQWETQYF	TGCAGCGTTGGGGGAGCCCAATGGGAGACCCAGTACTTC
TRBV6-1	NA	TRBD1	TRBJ1-3	CASSEDRRNTIYF	TGTGCCAGCAGTGAGGACAGGAGAAACACCATATATTTT
TRBV5-4	once	NA	TRBJ2-5	CASSRDGQGEAQYF	TGTGCCAGCAGCCGAGATGGACAAGGAGAGGCCCAGTACTTC
TRBV6-1	once	NA	TRBJ2-3	CASTSLITDTQYF	TGTGCCAGCACCAGTCTTATCACAGATACGCAGTATTTT
TRBV18	once	NA	TRBJ1-4	CASSFLQGRSNEKLFF	TGTGCCAGCTCGTTCCTCCAGGGGAGGAGTAATGAAAAACTGTTTTTT
TRBV7-2	NA	TRBD2	TRBJ2-7	CASSSTSGTYEQYF	TGTGCCAGCAGCTCGACTAGCGGAACTTACGAGCAGTACTTC
TRBV10-3	NA	TRBD1	TRBJ2-5	CAIGEGAQETQYF	TGTGCCATCGGAGAGGGGGCCCAAGAGACCCAGTACTTC
TRBV6-1	NA	TRBD1	TRBJ2-4	CASSGGGRVDIQYF	TGTGCCAGCAGTGGAGGGGGCCGGGTTGACATTCAGTACTTC
TRBV7-9	NA	NA	TRBJ2-7	CASSLSTGRTYEQYF	TGTGCCAGCAGCTTAAGCACTGGCCGAACCTACGAGCAGTACTTC
TRBV19	NA	NA	TRBJ1-5	CASKGVSGLNQPQHF	TGTGCCAGCAAGGGGGTCTCGGGGCTGAATCAGCCCCAGCATTTT
TRBV12-5	NA	NA	TRBJ1-1	CASGLIPPSGEAFF	TGTGCTAGTGGTTTGATACCCCCAAGTGGGGAAGCTTTCTTT
TRBV6-5	NA	NA	TRBJ1-5	CASSYNSNQPQHF	TGTGCCAGCAGTTATAATAGCAATCAGCCCCAGCATTTT
TRBV27	NA	NA	TRBJ2-7	CASSFTPSYEQYF	TGTGCCAGCAGTTTTACCCCCTCCTACGAGCAGTACTTC
TRBV11-2	NA	TRBD1	TRBJ1-2	CASSLGYRRQGSIYGYTF	TGTGCCAGCAGCTTAGGTTATCGTCGACAGGGGAGTATCTATGGCTACACCTTC
TRBV18	NA	TRBD2	TRBJ2-7	CASSRTPGLAGDYEQYF	TGTGCCAGCTCGCGTACCCCGGGACTAGCGGGAGATTACGAGCAGTACTTC
TRBV25-1	NA	NA	TRBJ1-3	CASSPQGAPGNTIYF	TGTGCCAGCAGCCCTCAGGGAGCCCCTGGAAACACCATATATTTT
TRBV28	NA	NA	TRBJ1-2	CASRSDGGVGYGYTF	TGTGCCAGCAGGTCGGACGGGGGCGTCGGCTATGGCTACACCTTC
TRBV12-2	NA	NA	TRBJ2-7	CASRPDRGGSYEQYF	TGTGCAAGTCGCCCGGACAGGGGGGGCTCCTACGAGCAGTACTTC
TRBV28	NA	TRBD1	TRBJ1-2	CASRSGGAVYGYTF	TGTGCCAGCAGATCAGGGGGCGCGGTCTATGGCTACACCTTC
TRBV5-4	NA	NA	TRBJ2-7	CASSLAAGYEQYF	TGTGCCAGCAGCTTGGCGGCCGGATACGAGCAGTACTTC
TRBV18	NA	TRBD2	TRBJ2-7	CASSPPSGMTYEQYF	TGTGCCAGCTCACCACCTAGCGGGATGACCTACGAGCAGTACTTC
TRBV6-6	NA	TRBD2	TRBJ2-3	CATRTSGSQVAQYF	TGTGCCACCCGGACTAGCGGGAGTCAGGTTGCGCAGTATTTT
TRBV5-1	NA	TRBD2	TRBJ2-1	CASSLRPGLAGSEQFF	TGCGCCAGCAGTTTACGACCGGGACTAGCGGGAAGTGAGCAGTTCTTC
TRBV5-5	NA	TRBD1	TRBJ1-5	CASSLGTGGQPQHF	TGTGCCAGCAGCTTAGGGACAGGGGGTCAGCCCCAGCATTTT
TRBV28	NA	NA	TRBJ1-1	CASSLFSPAEAFF	TGTGCCAGCAGTTTATTCTCACCGGCCGAAGCTTTCTTT
TRBV29-1	NA	NA	TRBJ2-3	CSVASGLSTDTQYF	TGCAGCGTTGCAAGCGGGCTAAGCACAGATACGCAGTATTTT
TRBV15	NA	TRBD2	TRBJ2-2	CATGASSGSIGGELFF	TGTGCCACCGGTGCGTCTAGCGGGAGTATTGGCGGGGAGCTGTTTTTT
TRBV19	NA	TRBD2	TRBJ2-2	CASRALAGGGTGELFF	TGTGCCAGTAGAGCACTAGCGGGAGGGGGGACCGGGGAGCTGTTTTTT
TRBV6-5	NA	NA	TRBJ2-7	CASSYNLVLYF	TGTGCCAGCAGTTACAACCTCGTGCTGTACTTC
TRBV6-4	NA	NA	TRBJ2-3	CASSDSYSADTQYF	TGTGCCAGCAGTGACTCGTACTCGGCAGATACGCAGTATTTT
TRBV7-6	once	TRBD2	TRBJ2-7	CASSLVAGPIYEQYF	TGTGCCAGCAGCTTAGTAGCGGGCCCAATCTACGAGCAGTACTTC
TRBV5-4	NA	NA	TRBJ2-1	CASSQGGTYNEQFF	TGTGCCAGCAGTCAGGGAGGCACCTACAATGAGCAGTTCTTC
TRBV29-1	NA	NA	TRBJ2-2	CSVEVTGNTGELFF	TGCAGCGTTGAGGTGACAGGGAACACCGGGGAGCTGTTTTTT
TRBV2	NA	TRBD1	TRBJ1-1	CASRRTGPTEAFF	TGTGCCAGCAGGCGGACAGGGCCCACTGAAGCTTTCTTT
TRBV11-2	once	NA	TRBJ2-5	CASSQSSLETQYF	TGTGCCAGCAGCCAAAGTAGTCTAGAGACCCAGTACTTC
TRBV7-2	NA	TRBD2	TRBJ2-7	CASSLKREGSYEQYF	TGTGCCAGCAGCTTGAAGAGGGAGGGCTCCTACGAGCAGTACTTC